This T cell receptor beta chain was observed in a study of blood T cell repertoires in COVID-19. Cohorts were based on clinical histories the participants reported. Trimming took off 3 bases at V and 0 bases at J, with 8 bases between the two ends. This CDR3 comprises 14 residues. Germline V gives CDR1 DFQATT, CDR2 SNEGSKA (reference sequence). Generated by immunoSEQ multiplex PCR, the TCRdb table keeps only in-frame clones and is missing some. The sample comprises some 530,000 clones, about nine tenths of which are singletons, and roughly 8.5% rests with the top ten. The receptor's source is a woman aged 55-75 years who had recovered from COVID-19. The specimen sequenced was PBMCs or T cells enriched from blood (not recorded which). The gene calls are TRBV20-1 and TRBJ2-2; D not resolved. The CDR3 is CSASFQTNTGELFF. The CDR3 DNA follows: TGCAGTGCTAGTTTCCAAACGAACACCGGGGAGCTGTTTTTT.